These 8 T cell receptor beta chains came from one sample sequenced in a study of monozygotic twins with inflammatory bowel disease. Following a re-call of the 5' RACE reads, TCRdb has one entry per CDR3 protein and lacks DNA. There are approximately 400,000 distinct CDR3 sequences in the sample, with around 2.4% held by the top ten. Sequencing input: blood. Source of these receptors: a human donor with ulcerative colitis or Crohn's disease, or a healthy co-twin of an affected twin (not recorded which).

The chain combines TRBV20-1 with TRBJ2-1; TCRdb gives TRBD2 as the D gene, but with no DNA this cannot be confirmed. Germline V gene lookup returns CDR1 DFQATT and CDR2 SNEGSKA (reference sequence). The CDR3 has 15 residues. The chain's CDR3 is CSARALAEIYNEQFF.

The V call is TRBV18, the J call TRBJ2-2; lacking DNA, the TRBD2 call made by TCRdb goes unchecked. The CDR3 spans 16 residues. CDR1 and CDR2 (germline): KGHSH, LQKENI. The CDR3 sequence: CASSPRTSVNTGELFF. The full variable domain, its missing parts supplied by reference TRBV18 and TRBJ2-2, is NAGVMQNPRHLVRRRGQEARLRCSPMKGHSHVYWYRQLPEEGLKFMVYLQKENIIDESGMPKERFSAEFPKEGPSILRIQQVVRGDSAAYFCASSPRTSVNTGELFFGEGSRLTVL.

The chain recombines TRBV5-1 with TRBJ2-2. Per the germline V gene, CDR1 is SGHRS and CDR2 is YFSETQ. The CDR3 runs 14 residues. The CDR3 sequence: CASSLLSDTGGLFF.

This chain links TRBV28 with TRBJ1-5; the TRBD1 assignment by TCRdb is unverifiable without DNA. From germline, CDR1 is MDHEN and CDR2 SYDVKM. CDR3 length: 16 amino acids. The CDR3 spells CASSPLYRGSNQPQHF.

The chain uses TRBV19 and TRBJ2-6; TCRdb lists TRBD2, though no DNA is available to test this call. Germline V gives CDR1 LNHDA, CDR2 SQIVND (reference sequence). This CDR3 is 15 amino acids long. This chain's CDR3 is CASSMGGTGANVLTF.

The chain uses TRBV20-1 and TRBJ2-5. The CDR3 runs to 12 residues. Germline lookup yields CDR1 DFQATT and CDR2 SNEGSKA (reference sequence). This CDR3 is CSARGYQETQYF.

This rearrangement joins TRBV24-1 to TRBJ2-4; TCRdb gives TRBD1 as the D gene, but with no DNA this cannot be confirmed. The CDR3 has 16 amino acids. Germline values: CDR1 KGHDR, CDR2 SFDVKD. CDR3 residues: CATGPPLQGVGDIQYF.

The chain carries TRBV11-2 and TRBJ1-5; TCRdb lists TRBD1, though no DNA is available to test this call. This CDR3 has 15 residues. Looked up from germline, CDR1 is SGHAT and CDR2 is FQNNGV. CDR3 in amino acids: CASSLDGKSNQPQHF.